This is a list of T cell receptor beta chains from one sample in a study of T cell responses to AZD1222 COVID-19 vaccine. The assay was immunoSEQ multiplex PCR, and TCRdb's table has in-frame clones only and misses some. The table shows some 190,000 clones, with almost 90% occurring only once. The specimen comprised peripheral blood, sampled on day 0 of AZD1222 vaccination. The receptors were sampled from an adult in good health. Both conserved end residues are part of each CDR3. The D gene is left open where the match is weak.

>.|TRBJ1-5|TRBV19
CASSPGTGNQPQHF
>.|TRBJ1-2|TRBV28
CASSFGAYGYTF
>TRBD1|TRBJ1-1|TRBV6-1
CASSDRGPTTEAFF
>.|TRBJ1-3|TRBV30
CAWSRLSSGNTIYF
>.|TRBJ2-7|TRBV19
CASRTGTGAYEQYF
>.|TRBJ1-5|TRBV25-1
CASSAWDSNQPQHF
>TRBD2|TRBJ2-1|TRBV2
CASSTGLAGNNEQFF
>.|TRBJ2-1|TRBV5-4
CASSPIGGNSYNEQFF
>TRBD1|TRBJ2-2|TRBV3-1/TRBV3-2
CASSQILDRGPTGELFF
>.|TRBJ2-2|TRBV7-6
CASSLVRNTGELFF
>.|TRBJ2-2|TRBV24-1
CATSDSPSRDRELFF
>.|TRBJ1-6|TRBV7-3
CASSFSYNSPLHF
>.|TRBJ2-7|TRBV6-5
CASSSPDISYEQYF
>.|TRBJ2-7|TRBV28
CASSLGGPYTYEQYF
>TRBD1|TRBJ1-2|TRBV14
CASSPGQSVGYTF
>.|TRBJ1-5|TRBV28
CASHGSNQPQHF
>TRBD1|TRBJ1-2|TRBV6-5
CASSPLDRVHYGYTF
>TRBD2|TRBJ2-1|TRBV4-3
CASSQEGGTSGFYNEQFF
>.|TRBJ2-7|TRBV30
CAWSRITGSPYEQYF
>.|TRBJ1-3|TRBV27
CASTPGAGRGTIYF
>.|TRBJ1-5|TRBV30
CAWSVGRGNHQPQHF
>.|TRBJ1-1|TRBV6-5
CASSYTQGQNTEAFF
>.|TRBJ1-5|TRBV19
CASSARPTSNQPQHF
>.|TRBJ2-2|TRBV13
CASSFEGELFF
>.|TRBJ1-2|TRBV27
CASSLSFQGHNYGYTF
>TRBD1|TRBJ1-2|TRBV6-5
CASSTGDYGYTF
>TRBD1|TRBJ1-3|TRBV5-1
CASSLETTGSGNTIYF
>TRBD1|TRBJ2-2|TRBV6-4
CASSVKGTGMAGELFF
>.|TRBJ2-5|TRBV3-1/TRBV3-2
CASSSSQEAETQYF
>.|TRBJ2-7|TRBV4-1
CASSHRRGYEQYF
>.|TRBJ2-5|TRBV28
CASRQGYETQYF
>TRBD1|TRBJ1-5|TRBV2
CASSVGQGPNQPQHF
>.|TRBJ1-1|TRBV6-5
CASSYKGVGTEAFF
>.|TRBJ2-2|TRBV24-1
CATSPTRGELFF
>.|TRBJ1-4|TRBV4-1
CASSQGSLEKLFF
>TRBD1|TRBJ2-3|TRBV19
CASSIGQGGGTDTQYF
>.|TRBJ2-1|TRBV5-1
CASSLGLLYNEQFF
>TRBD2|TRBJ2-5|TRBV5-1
CASSLELAGGRETQYF
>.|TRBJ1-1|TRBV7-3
CASSLNPGNTEAFF
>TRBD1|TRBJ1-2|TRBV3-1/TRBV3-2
CASSQWGQGQNYGYTF
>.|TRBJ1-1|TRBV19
CASSIRLSMNTEAFF
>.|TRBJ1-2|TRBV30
CAWSVGGKEDGSRYTF
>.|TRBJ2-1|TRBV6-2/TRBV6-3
CASSYKYNEQFF
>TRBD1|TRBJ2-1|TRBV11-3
CASSLARGQEQFF
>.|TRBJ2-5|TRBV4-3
CASSQDHGNQETQYF
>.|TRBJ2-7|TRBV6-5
CASSYSNRGNYEQYF
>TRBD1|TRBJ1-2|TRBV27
CASSLMDRAEGPYGYTF
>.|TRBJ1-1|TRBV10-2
CASNRENTEAFF
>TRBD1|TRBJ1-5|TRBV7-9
CASSHGTVSYNQPQHF
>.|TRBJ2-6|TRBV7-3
CASSLQSGANVLTF
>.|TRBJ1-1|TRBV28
CAATVSQLNTEAFF
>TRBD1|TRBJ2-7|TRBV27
CASSRYPGTDYEQYF